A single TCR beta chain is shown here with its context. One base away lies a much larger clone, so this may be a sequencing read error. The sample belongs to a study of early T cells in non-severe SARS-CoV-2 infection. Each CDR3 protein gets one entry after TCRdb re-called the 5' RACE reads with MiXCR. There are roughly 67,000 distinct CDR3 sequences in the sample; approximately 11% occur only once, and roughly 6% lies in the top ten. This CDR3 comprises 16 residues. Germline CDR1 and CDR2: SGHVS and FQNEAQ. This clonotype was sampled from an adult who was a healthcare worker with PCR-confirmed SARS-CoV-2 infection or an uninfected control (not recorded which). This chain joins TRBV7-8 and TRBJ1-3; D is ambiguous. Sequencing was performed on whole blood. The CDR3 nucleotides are TGTGCCAGCAGCTCCTACAGCTTTTTCTCTGGAAACATCATATATTTT. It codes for CASSSYSFFSGNIIYF. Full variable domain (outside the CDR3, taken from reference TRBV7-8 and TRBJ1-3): GAGVSQSPRYKVAKRGQDVALRCDPISGHVSLFWYQQALGQGPEFLTYFQNEAQLDKSGLPSDRFFAERPEGSVSTLKIQRTQQEDSAVYLCASSSYSFFSGNIIYFGEGSWLTVV.